This T cell receptor beta chain originates from a study of blood T cell repertoires in COVID-19. Study background: Acute-phase and convalescent COVID-19 samples originated in the United States, Italy and Spain. T cells, B-cell-depleted T cells, or PBMCs provided the cDNA or gDNA that served as material.

Authors' data handling: Nucleated cell counts were estimated from reference gene primer amplification. Data came from immunoSEQ multiplex PCR; TCRdb stores just in-frame clones and leaves some out. V and J calls and clone size are copied from that table; D and trimming were computed from the DNA. The table lists some 26,000 clones, around 82% of them singletons, with around 2% in the top ten. This CDR3 region has 13 residues. The trim removed 2 bases at V and 8 bases at J, leaving 2 bases unmatched. CDR1 is LGHDT, CDR2 YNNKEL, per germline (reference sequence). The clonotype was recovered from a man at least 80 years old with active or convalescent COVID-19. Specimen: peripheral blood. The genes are TRBV3-1 (or the pseudogene TRBV3-2) and TRBJ2-4; 8 nucleotides align to TRBD1. The CDR3 region has the DNA TGTGCCAGCAGCCAAAACAGGGGGGACATTCAGTACTTC. It yields the protein CASSQNRGDIQYF.